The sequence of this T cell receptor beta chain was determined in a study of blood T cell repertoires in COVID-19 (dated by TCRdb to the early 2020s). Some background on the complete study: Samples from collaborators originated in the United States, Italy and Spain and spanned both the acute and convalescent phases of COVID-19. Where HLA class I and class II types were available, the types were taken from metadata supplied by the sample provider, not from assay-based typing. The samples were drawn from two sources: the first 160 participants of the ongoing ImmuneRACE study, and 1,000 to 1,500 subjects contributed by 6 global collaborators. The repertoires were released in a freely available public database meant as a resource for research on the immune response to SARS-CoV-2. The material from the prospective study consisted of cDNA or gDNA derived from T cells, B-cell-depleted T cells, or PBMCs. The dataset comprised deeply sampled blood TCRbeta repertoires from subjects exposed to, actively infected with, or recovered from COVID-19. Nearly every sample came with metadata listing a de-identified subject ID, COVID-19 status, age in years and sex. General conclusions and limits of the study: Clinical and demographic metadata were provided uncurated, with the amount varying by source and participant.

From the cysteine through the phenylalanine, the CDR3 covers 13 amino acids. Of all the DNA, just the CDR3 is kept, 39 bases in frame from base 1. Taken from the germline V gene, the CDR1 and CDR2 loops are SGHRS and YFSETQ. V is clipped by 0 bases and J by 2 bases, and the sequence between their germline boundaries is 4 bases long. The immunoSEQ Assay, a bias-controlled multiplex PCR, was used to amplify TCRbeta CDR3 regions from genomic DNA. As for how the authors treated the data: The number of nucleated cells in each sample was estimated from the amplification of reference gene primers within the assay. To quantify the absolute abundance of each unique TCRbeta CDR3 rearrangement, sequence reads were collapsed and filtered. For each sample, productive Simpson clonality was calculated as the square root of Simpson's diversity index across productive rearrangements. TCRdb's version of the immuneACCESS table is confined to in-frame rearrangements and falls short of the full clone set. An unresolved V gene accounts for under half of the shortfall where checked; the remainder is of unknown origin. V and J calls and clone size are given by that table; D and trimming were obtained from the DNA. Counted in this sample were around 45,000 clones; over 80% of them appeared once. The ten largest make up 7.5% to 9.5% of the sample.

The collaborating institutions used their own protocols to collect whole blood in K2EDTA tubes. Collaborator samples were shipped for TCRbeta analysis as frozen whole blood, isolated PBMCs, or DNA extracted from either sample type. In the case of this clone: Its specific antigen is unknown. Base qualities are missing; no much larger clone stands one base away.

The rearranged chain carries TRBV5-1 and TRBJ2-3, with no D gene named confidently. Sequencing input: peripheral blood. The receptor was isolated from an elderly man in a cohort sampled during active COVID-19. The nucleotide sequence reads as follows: TGCGCCAGCAGCTTGGCCCACACAGATACGCAGTATTTT. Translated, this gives CASSLAHTDTQYF.